The present entry profiles one T cell receptor beta chain with its context. Its antigen remains unidentified. This CDR3 region has 15 residues. V shed 5 bases, J shed 3 bases, and the junction held 7 bases outside the gene matches. Germline values: CDR1 LNHDA, CDR2 SQIVND (reference sequence). This record comes from a study of STAT5B mutations in CD4+ large granular lymphocyte leukemia. Study-wide points: Top patient clones used TRBV06 genes more often: 8/27 versus 2/35 in controls. Patient CD4-sorted repertoires stayed more clonal than healthy ones after leukemic-clone removal.

Authors' analysis steps: Lowest detectable productive clonotype frequency was 2.59 x 10-5. Measured with immunoSEQ multiplex PCR; TCRdb has only the in-frame clones, and not every one. The V and J calls and clone size come from that table; D and trimming were worked out from the DNA. The data contain approximately 52,000 clones, about three quarters of them seen just once; the ten biggest clones take up 1.5%. The receptor was derived from a human donor in good health. Sequences were obtained from CD4+ T cells from blood buffy coats. The rearrangement links TRBV19 to TRBJ1-5, with 7 bases lining up with TRBD1. The CDR3 DNA reads as TGTGCCAGTAGTTCGGGGACAGCCAACAATCAGCCCCAGCATTTT. Protein sequence: CASSSGTANNQPQHF.